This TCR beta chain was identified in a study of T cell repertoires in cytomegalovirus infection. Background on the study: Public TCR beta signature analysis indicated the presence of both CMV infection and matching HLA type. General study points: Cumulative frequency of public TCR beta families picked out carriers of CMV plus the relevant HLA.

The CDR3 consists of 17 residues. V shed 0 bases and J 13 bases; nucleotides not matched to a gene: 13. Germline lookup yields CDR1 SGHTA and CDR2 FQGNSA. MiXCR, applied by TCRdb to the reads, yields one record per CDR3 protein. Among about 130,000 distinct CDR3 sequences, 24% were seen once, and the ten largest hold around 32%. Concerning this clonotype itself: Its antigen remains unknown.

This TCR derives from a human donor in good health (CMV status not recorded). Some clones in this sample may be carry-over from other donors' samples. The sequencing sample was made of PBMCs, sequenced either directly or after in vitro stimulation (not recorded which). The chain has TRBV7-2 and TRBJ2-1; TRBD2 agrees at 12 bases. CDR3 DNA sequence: TGTGCCAGCAGCTTAGCTTCGGTGACTAGCGGGAGAACTTATCAGTTCTTC. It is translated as CASSLASVTSGRTYQFF.